Detailed here is one T cell receptor (beta chain). J was trimmed by 4 bases and V by 6 bases; bases with no gene match: 12. CDR1 is SQVTM and CDR2 is ANQGSEA in the germline V gene. The CDR3 totals 15 residues. This record belongs to a study of cytomegalovirus exposure and HLA in healthy donors. Produced via immunoSEQ multiplex PCR; TCRdb's table is partial and in-frame only. The sample contains 110,000 to 150,000 clones, around 93% of which appear only once. The V gene is TRBV29-1, the J gene TRBJ1-2; 9 bases fit TRBD1. The sample was PBMCs. The clonotype was recovered from a young man in good health and CMV-seropositive. The CDR3 region has the DNA TGCAGCGTGGGGCAGACAGGGGGGTGGACCTATGGCTACACCTTC. It is translated as CSVGQTGGWTYGYTF.